This record covers a single TCR beta chain. The data were taken from a study of blood T cell repertoires in COVID-19. Original processing methods: Amplification from reference gene primers served as the basis for estimated nucleated cell counts. The table came from immunoSEQ multiplex PCR; TCRdb's copy has only in-frame clones and leaves some out. V, J and clone size reflect that table, while D and trimming were determined from the DNA. The sample has about 280,000 clones; around 88% are singletons. The CDR3 is 16 residues long. The V end was cut by 4 bases, the J end by 0 bases, with 12 bases between. Germline V gives CDR1 SGHTA, CDR2 FQGNSA.

This receptor was obtained from a woman in her 70s with COVID-19, enrolled during active disease. The chain uses TRBV7-2 and TRBJ2-2, with D maybe TRBD1 (5 bases). The sequencing sample was made of peripheral blood. The CDR3 sequence is CASSSARGANTGELFF. CDR3 DNA: TGTGCCAGCAGCTCCGCAAGGGGTGCGAACACCGGGGAGCTGTTTTTT.